This TCR beta chain was documented in a study of T cell repertoires in cytomegalovirus infection. On the study more broadly: An indication of both CMV infection and matching HLA type came from public TCR beta signatures. Notes on the study in general: HLA-C-restricted CMV clonotypes gave the most frequent clonotype in two of eight donors. Of the TCR beta families, the public ones yielded a cumulative frequency that identified carriers of CMV plus the relevant HLA.

This clonotype was seen ten or more times. Its antigen is not identified. Germline V gene sequence: CDR1 ENHRY, CDR2 SYGVKD. This CDR3 has 14 residues. Trimming took off 6 bases at V and 1 base at J, with 10 bases between the two ends. TCRdb ran MiXCR on the reads and lists one entry per CDR3 protein. This sample has a few hundred thousand distinct CDR3 sequences, with about 17% found just once. The sample consisted of PBMCs. The source is a human donor in good health (CMV status not recorded). Some clones in this sample may be carry-over from other donors' samples. This chain links TRBV10-3 with TRBJ1-5; tentative D call: TRBD1 (6 bases). The DNA for the CDR3 is TGTGCCATCAGGGACAGTACAAGCAATCAGCCCCAGCATTTT. This translates into CAIRDSTSNQPQHF.